The 6 T cell receptor beta chains presented below share a single source sample, sequenced in a study of early T cells in non-severe SARS-CoV-2 infection. TCRdb recomputed calls from the 5' RACE reads with MiXCR, one row per CDR3 protein. The profile covers about 70,000 distinct CDR3 sequences, with over 8% appearing a single time and roughly a sixth taken by the ten largest. The input for sequencing was whole blood, taken at baseline. The receptor set was obtained from an adult who was a healthcare worker with PCR-confirmed SARS-CoV-2 infection or an uninfected control (not recorded which).

This clonotype was counted a single time. The chain couples TRBV29-1 to TRBJ2-3; the D is unclear. The CDR3 covers 11 residues. Between the trimmed V and J ends, which lost 8 bases and 4 bases, there was a span of 10 bases. Germline V gene lookup returns CDR1 SQVTM and CDR2 ANQGSEA. This CDR3 reads CSPGTSDTQYF. The CDR3, as DNA: TGCAGCCCTGGCACATCAGATACGCAGTATTTT.

This clonotype was counted at least ten times. CDR3 region: CASSYVTFEAFF. The DNA of the CDR3 is TGTGCCAGCAGTTACGTTACATTCGAAGCTTTCTTT. The chain carries TRBV28 and TRBJ1-1; D uncertain. The length of the CDR3 is 12 residues. V lost 4 bases and J 8 bases, leaving 11 bases between the germline ends. Germline CDR1 and CDR2: MDHEN and SYDVKM.

This clonotype was observed a few times. An end of the junction does not agree with germline; a read error may underlie this. The V call is TRBV28, the J call TRBJ1-1; no clear D gene. CDR3 length equals 12 residues. Germline CDR1 and CDR2: MDHEN and SYDVKM. The CDR3: CASSLLNSEAFF. The CDR3, as DNA: TGTGCCAGCAGTTTACTCAACAGTGAAGCTTTCTTT.

CDR3 region: CSARELGDTIYF. CDR3 sequence (DNA): TGCAGTGCTAGGGAACTCGGAGACACCATATATTTT. The V call is TRBV20-1, the J call TRBJ1-3, with D unresolved. Trimming removed 3 bases at V and 8 bases at J, with 11 bases between. Germline CDR1 and CDR2: DFQATT and SNEGSKA (reference sequence). The CDR3 runs 12 residues.

This clonotype has just a few counts. Written as DNA, the CDR3 is TGTGCCAGCAGACAGGGGGCGAAGAACACCGGGGAGCTGTTTTTT. This codes for CASRQGAKNTGELFF. The V gene is TRBV6-2 or TRBV6-3, the J gene TRBJ2-2, with 9 bases aligning to TRBD1. Germline CDR1 MNHEY, CDR2 SVGEGT. J lost 1 base, V lost 6 bases, and 3 bases had no gene match. The CDR3 is made up of 15 amino acids.

This clonotype has a count of ten or more. The chain uses TRBV20-1 and TRBJ2-7, with a tentative D call TRBD1 (5 bases). The germline V gene has CDR1 DFQATT and CDR2 SNEGSKA (reference sequence). The CDR3 has 13 amino acids. V lost 6 bases and J 0 bases, leaving 12 bases between the germline ends. The CDR3 DNA follows: TGCAGTGCCCATTCAGGGCACTCCTACGAGCAGTACTTC. It translates to CSAHSGHSYEQYF.